These 26 T cell receptor beta chains came from one sample sequenced in a study of blood T cell repertoires in COVID-19. Method: immunoSEQ multiplex PCR; TCRdb's copy keeps in-frame clones and lacks some. The sample contains about 260,000 clones, about four fifths of which appear only once. Sequencing input: peripheral blood. The source of these receptors is a woman between 45 and 60 years old who had recovered from COVID-19.

Comment on this clone: Other nucleotide sequences from this sample produce the same CDR3. The J gene is TRBJ2-2, the V gene TRBV18; 9 positions match TRBD1. Germline V lookup: CDR1 KGHSH, CDR2 LQKENI. CDR3 length: 15 residues. Trimming took 3 bases from V and 5 from J; bases not matched to a gene: 4. CDR3 DNA sequence: TGTGCCAGCTCACCGGGACAGGGCACAACCGGGGAGCTGTTTTTT. The encoded protein is CASSPGQGTTGELFF.

The chain employs TRBV24-1 and TRBJ2-1; tentatively, D is TRBD2 (6 bases). Trimming removed 3 bases at V and 0 bases at J, with 11 bases between. Germline loops: CDR1 KGHDR, CDR2 SFDVKD. The CDR3 runs to 16 residues. This chain's CDR3 is CATSDAGTDSYNEQFF. DNA for the CDR3: TGTGCCACCAGTGATGCCGGGACTGACTCCTACAATGAGCAGTTCTTC.

The V call is TRBV11-2, the J call TRBJ2-7, with D perhaps matching TRBD1 (5 bases). In germline, CDR1 is SGHAT, CDR2 FQNNGV. Trimming took off 5 bases at V and 3 bases at J, with 14 bases between the two ends. The CDR3 is 14 amino acids. The CDR3 sequence is CASSAEQGYYEQYF. In DNA form, the CDR3 reads TGTGCCAGCAGCGCGGAGCAGGGATACTACGAGCAGTACTTC.

The chain carries TRBV4-1 and TRBJ2-1, with TRBD2 matching 10 bases. The CDR3 consists of 18 residues. In germline, CDR1 is MGHRA, CDR2 YSYEKL. J lost 5 bases, V lost 4 bases, and 14 bases had no gene match. DNA of the CDR3: TGCGCCAGCAGCCCTTACAGAAATCTAGCGGGAGACCACAATGAGCAGTTCTTC. Translated, it gives CASSPYRNLAGDHNEQFF.

The rearrangement joins TRBV7-2 to TRBJ2-3, with D perhaps matching TRBD2 (7 bases). The CDR3 length is 16 residues. Germline V gives CDR1 SGHTA, CDR2 FQGNSA. Trimming stripped 5 bases from V and 6 bases from J, with 21 bases between. CDR3 amino acids: CASSPRRGGARDTQYF. CDR3 nucleotide sequence: TGTGCCAGCAGCCCAAGAAGGGGGGGGGCCCGGGATACGCAGTATTTT.

V usage is TRBV11-2 and J usage is TRBJ2-3; the D gene is possibly TRBD2 (6 bases). The CDR3 extends over 14 amino acids. The V end was cut by 1 base, the J end by 4 bases, with 9 bases between. Looked up from germline, CDR1 is SGHAT and CDR2 is FQNNGV. CDR3 bases: TGTGCCAGCAGCTTAGTTGCGGGATCAGATACGCAGTATTTT. Protein sequence: CASSLVAGSDTQYF.

The V call is TRBV7-2, the J call TRBJ2-1; 7 bases are a match to TRBD1. Per the germline V gene, CDR1 is SGHTA and CDR2 is FQGNSA. The CDR3 is made up of 16 amino acids. V shed 5 bases, J shed 9 bases, and the junction held 16 bases outside the gene matches. CDR3 region: CASSPPTGYRRAEQFF. CDR3 DNA: TGTGCCAGCAGCCCGCCGACAGGGTATCGTCGGGCTGAGCAGTTCTTC.

This clone was seen only once. V usage is TRBV10-3 and J usage is TRBJ2-2, with 8 bases identical to TRBD2. V shed 10 bases and J 1 base; nucleotides not matched to a gene: 14. Germline CDR1 is ENHRY and CDR2 is SYGVKD. CDR3 length: 17 amino acids. The CDR3 loop reads CATLYGVAGMNTGELFF. The CDR3 DNA sequence: TGTGCCACCCTCTATGGGGTAGCGGGGATGAACACCGGGGAGCTGTTTTTT.

A few counts support this clone. Additional DNA sequences in this sample encode the identical CDR3. This chain uses TRBV12-3 or TRBV12-4 with TRBJ1-1, with D perhaps matching TRBD1 (6 bases). The CDR3 spans 13 residues. V was trimmed by 2 bases and J by 4 bases, leaving 8 bases between them. The CDR3, as DNA: TGTGCCAGCAGTTTATTAGGGGGCACTGAAGCTTTCTTT. The encoded protein is CASSLLGGTEAFF.

The J gene is TRBJ2-7, the V gene TRBV6-2 or TRBV6-3; 7 nucleotides line up with TRBD2. The CDR3 covers 15 residues. Germline V gene data show CDR1 as MNHEY and CDR2 as SVGEGT. J lost 7 bases, V lost 2 bases, and 11 bases had no gene match. This CDR3 is CASSYPMRLAGEQYF. The CDR3 DNA sequence: TGTGCCAGCAGTTACCCTATGAGACTAGCTGGGGAGCAGTACTTC.

The V and J genes are TRBV29-1 and TRBJ2-1, with D possibly TRBD1 on 5 matching bases. The germline V gene has CDR1 SQVTM and CDR2 ANQGSEA. Trimming cost V 5 bases and J 0 bases, with 20 bases left between them. The CDR3 has 17 residues. This CDR3 is CSVPITGHQGSYNEQFF. The CDR3 DNA reads as TGCAGCGTTCCTATTACAGGCCACCAAGGCTCCTACAATGAGCAGTTCTTC.

The gene calls are TRBV21-1 and TRBJ1-4. TRBV21-1 is assigned pseudogene status. The CDR3 runs 12 residues. CDR3 in amino acids: CASSKGRGKLFF. The CDR3 DNA reads as TGTGCCAGCAGCAAGGGGAGAGGAAAACTGTTTTTT.

The chain combines TRBV5-5 with TRBJ2-1; 7 nucleotides line up with TRBD1. Germline V gene sequence: CDR1 SGHKS, CDR2 YYEKEE (reference sequence). The CDR3 has 15 residues. Trimming cost V 1 base and J 2 bases; bases outside gene matches: 3. CDR3 amino acids: CASSLRQGTYNEQFF. The CDR3 DNA follows: TGTGCCAGCAGCTTGAGACAGGGCACCTACAATGAGCAGTTCTTC.

The chain uses TRBV18 and TRBJ1-1; no firm D call. With 5 bases removed from V and 8 bases from J, the gap between germline ends came to 12 bases. The CDR3 runs 12 residues. CDR1 and CDR2 from the germline V gene are KGHSH and LQKENI. The CDR3 bases are TGTGCCAGCTCAAAAGACAACTCCGAAGCTTTCTTT. It specifies CASSKDNSEAFF.

The rearrangement joins TRBV6-2 or TRBV6-3 to TRBJ2-3, with 10 bases aligning to TRBD2. CDR3 length equals 14 residues. CDR1 is MNHEY and CDR2 is SVGEGT in the germline V gene. J was trimmed by 6 bases and V by 5 bases; bases with no gene match: 5. The CDR3, as DNA: TGTGCCAGCAGTAGCGGGAGGGAGAGGGATACGCAGTATTTT. Amino acids: CASSSGRERDTQYF.

On this clone itself: Other DNA sequences in this specimen translate into the identical CDR3. V usage is TRBV6-5 and J usage is TRBJ1-5, with TRBD1 matching 10 bases. V shed 6 bases and J 4 bases; nucleotides not matched to a gene: 6. The CDR3 extends over 15 amino acids. Germline V gene data show CDR1 as MNHEY and CDR2 as SVGAGI. CDR3 in amino acids: CASRRQGASNQPQHF. For the CDR3, the DNA is TGTGCCAGCAGAAGACAGGGGGCCAGTAATCAGCCCCAGCATTTT.

The V gene is TRBV6-5, the J gene TRBJ1-2; TRBD1 agrees at 7 bases. CDR1 MNHEY and CDR2 SVGAGI come from the germline V gene. The CDR3 spans 11 residues. V gave up 7 bases and J gave up 8 bases; unmatched junction bases: 4. CDR3 DNA: TGTGCCAGCACCCAGGGGGAAGGCTACACCTTC. It codes for CASTQGEGYTF.

This clone appeared a single time. This chain links TRBV3-1 (or the pseudogene TRBV3-2) with TRBJ1-5, with 9 positions matching TRBD1. The CDR3 has 15 residues. In germline, CDR1 is LGHDT, CDR2 YNNKEL (reference sequence). The V and J ends lost 3 bases and 4 bases, in that order; junction bases with no gene match: 4. The chain's CDR3 is CASSQGTGWNQPQHF. The CDR3 DNA sequence: TGTGCCAGCAGCCAGGGGACAGGGTGGAATCAGCCCCAGCATTTT.

This sequence joins TRBV28 and TRBJ1-1; 7 bases fit TRBD1. Germline-derived CDR1 and CDR2 are MDHEN and SYDVKM. V lost 7 bases to trimming and J lost 4 bases; unmatched junction nucleotides: 15. CDR3 length: 16 amino acids. CDR3 residues: CASNSVGDRAGTEAFF. The DNA of the CDR3 is TGTGCCAGCAACTCTGTAGGCGACAGGGCGGGCACTGAAGCTTTCTTT.

The V gene is TRBV7-8, the J gene TRBJ2-1, with a tentative D call TRBD1 (5 bases). The CDR3 spans 15 residues. Germline values: CDR1 SGHVS, CDR2 FQNEAQ. V lost 6 bases to trimming and J lost 1 base, with 13 bases between them. CDR3 protein: CASSLDSPSYNEQFF. DNA for the CDR3: TGTGCCAGCAGTCTTGACAGTCCGTCCTACAATGAGCAGTTCTTC.

This rearrangement joins TRBV7-6 to TRBJ2-7; 7 bases line up with TRBD2. Germline CDR1 SGHVS, CDR2 FNYEAQ. V trimming: 5 bases; J trimming: 6 bases; junction bases outside the gene matches: 16. The CDR3 length is 16 residues. As DNA, the CDR3 is TGTGCCAGCAGCCCCGGCGGTGGGGGGGAGGCGGGCGAGCAGTACTTC. It is translated as CASSPGGGGEAGEQYF.

The V gene is TRBV7-6, the J gene TRBJ2-1; 9 bases align to TRBD2. Germline trimming cut 1 base from V and 8 bases from J; bases unmatched to any gene: 6. CDR1 is SGHVS, CDR2 FNYEAQ, per germline. CDR3 length: 15 residues. The chain's CDR3 is CASSLGGLAGDEQFF. The CDR3, as DNA: TGTGCCAGCAGCTTAGGGGGACTAGCTGGCGATGAGCAGTTCTTC.

The chain has TRBV28 and TRBJ2-5, with 8 bases identical to TRBD1. The CDR3 is made up of 12 amino acids. Germline V gene lookup returns CDR1 MDHEN and CDR2 SYDVKM. J gave up 6 bases and V 7 bases, and 4 bases lay outside the gene matches. The CDR3 loop is CASTTGGKTQYF. The CDR3 nucleotides are TGTGCCAGCACTACAGGGGGAAAGACCCAGTACTTC.

The chain employs TRBV5-5 and TRBJ2-7, with TRBD1 matching 11 bases. Germline CDR1 reads SGHKS; CDR2 reads YYEKEE (reference sequence). The CDR3 is made up of 17 amino acids. V gave up 4 bases and J gave up 6 bases; unmatched junction bases: 15. CDR3 bases: TGTGCCAGCAGCCCGGATAAAACATTGGGGACAGGGGGCGAGCAGTACTTC. Translating gives CASSPDKTLGTGGEQYF.

V gene TRBV9 combines with J gene TRBJ2-1, with 10 bases matching TRBD2. The V gene end was trimmed by 4 bases and the J gene end by 0 bases; junction bases not matched to a gene: 7. This CDR3 has 17 amino acids. The germline V gene encodes CDR1 SGDLS and CDR2 YYNGEE. CDR3 DNA sequence: TGTGCCAGCAGCACCCGTCTAGCGGGGGACTCCTACAATGAGCAGTTCTTC. Encoded protein: CASSTRLAGDSYNEQFF. Drawing the rest from reference TRBV9 and TRBJ2-1, the complete variable domain is DSGVTQTPKHLITATGQRVTLRCSPRSGDLSVYWYQQSLDQGLQFLIQYYNGEERAKGNILERFSAQQFPDLHSELNLSSLELGDSALYFCASSTRLAGDSYNEQFFGPGTRLTVL.

V is TRBV18 and J is TRBJ1-3; D uncertain. Trimming took 2 bases from V and 0 from J, leaving 5 bases between them. CDR3 length: 14 residues. CDR1 is KGHSH, CDR2 LQKENI, per germline. The CDR3 sequence is CASSPDISGNTIYF. CDR3 in DNA: TGTGCCAGCTCACCAGACATCTCTGGAAACACCATATATTTT.